The rows below give T cell receptor beta chains drawn from one sample of a study of vaccination effects on CD4 cells after COVID-19. These receptors have no identified antigens. Clones were read by immunoSEQ multiplex PCR, and TCRdb kept only the in-frame ones, dropping some. This sample has 50,000 or so clones; under 85% occur once, and the top ten carry roughly 5.2%. This specimen was CD4+ T cells from PBMCs cultured without peptide, taken after COVID-19 vaccination. Every receptor here comes from a human donor who had a prior SARS-CoV-2 infection. Each CDR3 is given with its conserved first and last residue. A D gene is named only where the DNA matches it firmly. Part of the rows lack a size; the others show once, few, many or a class for expanded clones.

CDR3: CATSTGDRGILEQYF
DNA: TGTGCCACCAGCACTGGCGACAGGGGAATACTCGAGCAGTACTTC
V: TRBV15
length: 15
D: TRBD1
J: TRBJ2-7
size: -

CDR3: CAISDPLAGVYNEQFF
DNA: TGTGCCATCAGTGACCCACTAGCGGGGGTCTACAATGAGCAGTTCTTC
V: TRBV10-3
length: 16
D: TRBD2
J: TRBJ2-1
size: -

CDR3: CASSLGTASYNEQFF
DNA: TGTGCCAGCAGCCTCGGGACAGCCTCCTACAATGAGCAGTTCTTC
V: TRBV7-3
length: 15
D: TRBD1
J: TRBJ2-1
size: -

CDR3: CATSDPQGLRVYEQYF
DNA: TGTGCCACCAGTGATCCACAGGGTTTGAGGGTTTACGAGCAGTACTTC
V: TRBV24-1
length: 16
D: -
J: TRBJ2-7
size: -

CDR3: CASSQDGGNTIYF
DNA: TGTGCCAGCAGTCAGGACGGCGGAAACACCATATATTTT
V: TRBV12-3/TRBV12-4
length: 13
D: -
J: TRBJ1-3
size: -

CDR3: CASSPTSGGYNEQFF
DNA: TGTGCCAGCAGCCCGACTAGCGGGGGGTACAATGAGCAGTTCTTC
V: TRBV11-2
length: 15
D: TRBD2
J: TRBJ2-1
size: -

CDR3: CASSAPGWGSYNEQFF
DNA: TGTGCCAGCAGCGCACCGGGGTGGGGCTCCTACAATGAGCAGTTCTTC
V: TRBV28
length: 16
D: -
J: TRBJ2-1
size: -

CDR3: CASSLGTAGQATGELFF
DNA: TGTGCCAGCAGCTTAGGGACGGCGGGTCAGGCCACCGGGGAGCTGTTTTTT
V: TRBV7-6
length: 17
D: -
J: TRBJ2-2
size: -

CDR3: CASSLAGVYDEQFF
DNA: TGTGCCAGCAGCTTAGCGGGAGTCTACGATGAGCAGTTCTTC
V: TRBV11-3
length: 14
D: -
J: TRBJ2-1
size: -

CDR3: CASSPQGLLREKLFF
DNA: TGTGCCAGCAGCCCCCAAGGCCTCCTTCGGGAAAAACTGTTTTTT
V: TRBV5-6
length: 15
D: -
J: TRBJ1-4
size: -

CDR3: CSASGGEQFF
DNA: TGCAGTGCTAGCGGGGGAGAGCAGTTCTTC
V: TRBV20-1
length: 10
D: -
J: TRBJ2-1
size: -

CDR3: CASSEDRVSSNYGYTF
DNA: TGTGCCAGCAGTGAGGACAGGGTGTCATCTAACTATGGCTACACCTTC
V: TRBV2
length: 16
D: TRBD1
J: TRBJ1-2
size: once

CDR3: CASSFTRRADTQYF
DNA: TGTGCCAGCAGTTTTACCCGGCGGGCAGATACGCAGTATTTT
V: TRBV27
length: 14
D: -
J: TRBJ2-3
size: -

CDR3: CASSVASGRETDTQYF
DNA: TGTGCCAGCAGCGTAGCCAGCGGGAGGGAAACAGATACGCAGTATTTT
V: TRBV9
length: 16
D: TRBD2
J: TRBJ2-3
size: -

CDR3: CACTSVGGVGEKLFF
DNA: TGTGCCTGCACCTCGGTGGGAGGAGTTGGTGAAAAACTGTTTTTT
V: TRBV30
length: 15
D: -
J: TRBJ1-4
size: -

CDR3: CASSQGSGLAGGHGTDTQYF
DNA: TGTGCCAGCAGCCAAGGATCGGGACTAGCGGGGGGGCATGGCACAGATACGCAGTATTTT
V: TRBV3-1/TRBV3-2
length: 20
D: TRBD2
J: TRBJ2-3
size: -

CDR3: CASSGDRPYQPQHF
DNA: TGTGCCAGCAGTGGGGACAGGCCCTATCAGCCCCAGCATTTT
V: TRBV27
length: 14
D: TRBD1
J: TRBJ1-5
size: -

CDR3: CASSLGQGVLTDTQYF
DNA: TGTGCCAGCAGCTTGGGACAGGGGGTACTCACAGATACGCAGTATTTT
V: TRBV5-4
length: 16
D: TRBD1
J: TRBJ2-3
size: -

CDR3: CASTVLTSTDTQYF
DNA: TGTGCCAGCACCGTACTAACTAGCACAGATACGCAGTATTTT
V: TRBV2
length: 14
D: -
J: TRBJ2-3
size: -

CDR3: CASSQGDRGFADTQYF
DNA: TGTGCCAGCAGCCAAGGGGACAGGGGCTTTGCAGATACGCAGTATTTT
V: TRBV3-1/TRBV3-2
length: 16
D: TRBD1
J: TRBJ2-3
size: once

CDR3: CAISESILTGTYGYTF
DNA: TGTGCCATCAGTGAGTCGATTTTGACAGGGACCTATGGCTACACCTTC
V: TRBV10-3
length: 16
D: TRBD1
J: TRBJ1-2
size: -

CDR3: CASSLTSGGAEQSDTQYF
DNA: TGTGCCAGCAGCTTAACCTCCGGGGGAGCTGAACAATCAGATACGCAGTATTTT
V: TRBV7-3
length: 18
D: -
J: TRBJ2-3
size: once

CDR3: CATAPSRDRGQEQYF
DNA: TGTGCCACCGCCCCAAGCAGGGACAGGGGGCAGGAGCAGTACTTC
V: TRBV19
length: 15
D: TRBD1
J: TRBJ2-7
size: -

CDR3: CASSRDRIRMTDGGYTF
DNA: TGTGCCAGCAGCCGGGACCGAATTCGAATGACCGACGGAGGCTACACCTTC
V: TRBV7-2
length: 17
D: -
J: TRBJ1-2
size: -

CDR3: CASSLDAQAGANVLTF
DNA: TGCGCCAGCAGCTTGGATGCCCAGGCTGGGGCCAACGTCCTGACTTTC
V: TRBV5-1
length: 16
D: -
J: TRBJ2-6
size: -

CDR3: CASSYSSTSRDEQFF
DNA: TGTGCCAGCAGTTACTCGAGTACTAGTCGGGATGAGCAGTTCTTC
V: TRBV6-2/TRBV6-3
length: 15
D: -
J: TRBJ2-1
size: -

CDR3: CASSHPPGLAAPGELFF
DNA: TGTGCCAGCAGCCACCCCCCCGGACTAGCGGCACCCGGGGAGCTGTTTTTT
V: TRBV7-9
length: 17
D: TRBD2
J: TRBJ2-2
size: -

CDR3: CASSPRTTDTQYF
DNA: TGTGCCAGCAGTCCGCGAACAACGGATACGCAGTATTTT
V: TRBV2
length: 13
D: -
J: TRBJ2-3
size: few

CDR3: CASSLRLAGAGTDTQYF
DNA: TGTGCCAGCAGCCTACGACTAGCGGGAGCGGGCACAGATACGCAGTATTTT
V: TRBV13
length: 17
D: TRBD2
J: TRBJ2-3
size: -

CDR3: CASSYDGVGGGTEAFF
DNA: TGTGCCAGCTCATATGATGGCGTGGGGGGCGGCACTGAAGCTTTCTTT
V: TRBV27
length: 16
D: -
J: TRBJ1-1
size: -

CDR3: CASSGVSSYNEQFF
DNA: TGTGCCAGCAGCGGGGTGAGCTCCTACAATGAGCAGTTCTTC
V: TRBV2
length: 14
D: -
J: TRBJ2-1
size: -

CDR3: CASKRDRANTGELFF
DNA: TGTGCCAGTAAACGCGACAGGGCTAACACCGGGGAGCTGTTTTTT
V: TRBV19
length: 15
D: TRBD1
J: TRBJ2-2
size: -